This T cell receptor beta chain was found in a study of T cell repertoires in cytomegalovirus infection. Study-level findings and limits: Of the TCR beta families, the public ones yielded a cumulative frequency that identified carriers of CMV plus the relevant HLA.

Germline V gene data show CDR1 as SGHTA and CDR2 as FQGNSA. The V and J ends lost 3 bases and 0 bases respectively, with 9 bases between them. This CDR3 contains 15 residues. This clonotype was seen at least ten times. Its antigen is unknown. Using its own MiXCR run on the reads, TCRdb lists one record per CDR3 protein. The repertoire consists of 150,000 to 200,000 distinct CDR3 sequences, with 7.5% to 10% occurring once and the leading ten covering roughly 4.8%. The sequence was obtained from a human donor in good health (CMV status not recorded). Some clones in this sample may be carry-over from other donors' samples. Material for sequencing was PBMCs. This chain joins TRBV7-2 and TRBJ2-1; D not resolved. The CDR3 region is CASSFKRLSYNEQFF. The CDR3 DNA sequence: TGTGCCAGCAGCTTTAAGCGCCTCTCCTACAATGAGCAGTTCTTC.